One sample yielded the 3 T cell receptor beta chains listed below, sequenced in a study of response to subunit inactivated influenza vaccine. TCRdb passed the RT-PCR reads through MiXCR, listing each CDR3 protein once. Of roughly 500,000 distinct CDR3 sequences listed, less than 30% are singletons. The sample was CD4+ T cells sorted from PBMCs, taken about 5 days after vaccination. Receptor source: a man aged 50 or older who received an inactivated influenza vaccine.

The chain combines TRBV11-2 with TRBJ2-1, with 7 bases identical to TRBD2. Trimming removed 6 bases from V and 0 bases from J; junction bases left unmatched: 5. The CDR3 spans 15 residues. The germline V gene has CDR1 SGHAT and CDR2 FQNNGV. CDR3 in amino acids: CASRQWGGSYNEQFF. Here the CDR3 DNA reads TGTGCCAGCAGACAATGGGGGGGCTCCTACAATGAGCAGTTCTTC.

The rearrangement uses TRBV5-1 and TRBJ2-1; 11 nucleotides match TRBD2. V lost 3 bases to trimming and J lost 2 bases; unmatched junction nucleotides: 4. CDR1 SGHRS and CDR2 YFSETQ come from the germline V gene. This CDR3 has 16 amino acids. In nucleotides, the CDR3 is TGCGCCAGCAGCTGGGGGACTAGCGGAACCTACAATGAGCAGTTCTTC. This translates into CASSWGTSGTYNEQFF. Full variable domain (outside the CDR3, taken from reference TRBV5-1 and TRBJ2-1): KAGVTQTPRYLIKTRGQQVTLSCSPISGHRSVSWYQQTPGQGLQFLFEYFSETQRNKGNFPGRFSGRQFSNSRSEMNVSTLELGDSALYLCASSWGTSGTYNEQFFGPGTRLTVL.

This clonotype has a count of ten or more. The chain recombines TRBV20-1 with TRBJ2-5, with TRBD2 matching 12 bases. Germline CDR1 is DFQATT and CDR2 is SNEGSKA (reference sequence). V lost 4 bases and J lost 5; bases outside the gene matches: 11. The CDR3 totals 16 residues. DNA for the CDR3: TGCAGTGCTAATATACCGACTAGCGGGAGTAAGGAGACCCAGTACTTC. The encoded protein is CSANIPTSGSKETQYF.